Following are 31 T cell receptor beta chains from one sample sequenced in a study of OX40 agonist ivuxolimab in advanced cancers. Sequencing used immunoSEQ multiplex PCR; TCRdb keeps in-frame clones, though not all of them. The sample shows 75,000 to 100,000 clones, 85% to 90% of them seen only once. Specimen: CD4+ or CD8+ T cells sorted from blood, collected in a trial of the OX40 agonist ivuxolimab. The receptor source for this set is an adult with an advanced solid tumor such as melanoma, head and neck, liver or kidney cancer.

This rearrangement joins TRBV2 to TRBJ2-7, with D unclear. This CDR3 has 11 amino acids. Germline loops: CDR1 SNHLY, CDR2 FYNNEI. The V gene lost 8 bases and the J gene lost 0 bases, with 5 bases spanning the gap. The CDR3 nucleotides read TGTGCCAGCGGGGACTCCTACGAGCAGTACTTC. Translated: CASGDSYEQYF.

CDR3 in DNA: TGTGCCTGGAGCTGGGACCAAGAGACCCAGTACTTC. Protein: CAWSWDQETQYF. The chain is built from TRBV30 and TRBJ2-5; D gene uncertain. V was trimmed by 3 bases and J by 0 bases, leaving 5 bases between them. Germline assignment: CDR1 GTSNPN and CDR2 SVGIG (reference sequence). The CDR3 contains 12 residues.

The chain couples TRBV5-1 to TRBJ2-7; D call uncertain. V was clipped by 1 base and J by 3 bases, with 14 bases between them. The CDR3 consists of 15 residues. Germline values: CDR1 SGHRS, CDR2 YFSETQ. The CDR3, as DNA: TGCGCCAGCAGCTTGATAATCGGGCAGCTCTACGAGCAGTACTTC. Encoded protein: CASSLIIGQLYEQYF. Complete variable domain (other parts from reference TRBV5-1 and TRBJ2-7): KAGVTQTPRYLIKTRGQQVTLSCSPISGHRSVSWYQQTPGQGLQFLFEYFSETQRNKGNFPGRFSGRQFSNSRSEMNVSTLELGDSALYLCASSLIIGQLYEQYFGPGTRLTVT.

This clone was counted between two and nine times. The sample has other DNA sequences that encode this CDR3 too. The chain joins TRBV7-9 to TRBJ1-2; D possibly corresponds to TRBD1 (5 bases). This CDR3 contains 13 residues. V lost 1 base, J lost 7 bases, and 10 bases lay in between. Germline V CDR1 and CDR2: SEHNR, FQNEAQ (reference sequence). The CDR3 sequence is CASSLDGGGGYTF. CDR3 coding DNA: TGTGCCAGCAGCTTAGATGGGGGAGGTGGCTACACCTTC.

The chain is built from TRBV19 and TRBJ2-2; 12 nucleotides line up with TRBD1. CDR3 size: 15 residues. The germline V gene encodes CDR1 LNHDA and CDR2 SQIVND (reference sequence). V dropped 8 bases and J dropped 6; count of bases not matched to a gene: 7. The CDR3 DNA follows: TGTGCCAGTGAACCGGGACAGGGGGCGTCCGGGGAGCTGTTTTTT. Translated: CASEPGQGASGELFF.

The V call is TRBV4-2, the J call TRBJ2-7; D remains unclear. Trimming took 1 base from V and 4 from J, leaving 8 bases between them. From germline, CDR1 is LGHNA and CDR2 YNFKEQ. CDR3 length: 13 amino acids. The CDR3 protein is CASSQGTPYEQYF. DNA of the CDR3: TGTGCCAGCAGCCAAGGGACGCCATACGAGCAGTACTTC.

V and J are TRBV6-4 and TRBJ2-1; D not certain. V shed 3 bases and J shed 3 bases, with 12 bases lying between them. The CDR3 spans 15 residues. Germline loops: CDR1 MRHNA, CDR2 SNTAGT. CDR3 in DNA: TGTGCCAGCAGTGAAAGCCTTAATAACTACAATGAGCAGTTCTTC. Its protein product is CASSESLNNYNEQFF.

V gene TRBV5-1 combines with J gene TRBJ1-1; maybe TRBD1 (5 bases). The CDR3 has 14 residues. V lost 6 bases to trimming and J lost 5 bases, with 17 bases between them. Germline V gene lookup returns CDR1 SGHRS and CDR2 YFSETQ. CDR3 nucleotide sequence: TGCGCCAGCACCCAGGGCCTCGGGGGAACTGAAGCTTTCTTT. The encoded protein is CASTQGLGGTEAFF.

The chain carries TRBV6-1 and TRBJ2-7; D not certain. Trimming pared 6 bases from V and 2 bases from J, leaving 5 bases between. This CDR3 region has 11 residues. Germline loops: CDR1 MNHNS, CDR2 SASEGT. CDR3 amino acids: CASRTAYEQYF. DNA of the CDR3: TGTGCCAGCAGAACAGCCTACGAGCAGTACTTC.

The rearrangement links TRBV28 to TRBJ2-2; TRBD1 matches 9 bases. V trimming: 5 bases; J trimming: 4 bases; junction bases outside the gene matches: 8. Germline assignment: CDR1 MDHEN and CDR2 SYDVKM. The CDR3 is 16 residues long. CDR3 amino acids: CASSGTGQGRTGELFF. CDR3 nucleotide sequence: TGTGCCAGCAGTGGGACGGGACAGGGCCGCACCGGGGAGCTGTTTTTT. Filled out from reference TRBV28 and TRBJ2-2, the complete variable domain reads DVKVTQSSRYLVKRTGEKVFLECVQDMDHENMFWYRQDPGLGLRLIYFSYDVKMKEKGDIPEGYSVSREKKERFSLILESASTNQTSMYLCASSGTGQGRTGELFFGEGSRLTVL.

V usage is TRBV27 and J usage is TRBJ2-2; no clear D. This CDR3 spans 13 amino acids. V lost 5 bases and J lost 4, with 8 bases in between. Germline V gene sequence: CDR1 MNHEY, CDR2 SMNVEV (reference sequence). CDR3 coding DNA: TGTGCCAGCAGTCTCGACGGCACCGGGGAGCTGTTTTTT. This gives the protein CASSLDGTGELFF.

The chain combines TRBV5-4 with TRBJ2-7, with TRBD2 matching over 12 bases. This CDR3 spans 14 amino acids. Germline CDR1 SGHNT, CDR2 YYREEE (reference sequence). Trimming removed 4 bases from V and 4 bases from J; junction bases left unmatched: 3. This CDR3 is CASSGGLAGYEQYF. The CDR3 region has the DNA TGTGCCAGCAGCGGCGGACTAGCGGGGTACGAGCAGTACTTC.

The genes are TRBV19 and TRBJ2-5; D is possibly TRBD1 (6 bases). CDR1 is LNHDA, CDR2 SQIVND, per germline (reference sequence). The V end lost 9 bases, the J end lost 2 bases, and 16 bases lay between the germline ends. CDR3 length: 14 residues. CDR3 nucleotide sequence: TGTGCCAGCTCTGACAGGCGTTCACAAGAGACCCAGTACTTC. Translated: CASSDRRSQETQYF.

The chain uses TRBV5-1 and TRBJ1-1; perhaps TRBD1 as D (5 bases). Germline V gene sequence: CDR1 SGHRS, CDR2 YFSETQ. Trimming removed 5 bases from V and 8 bases from J, with 19 bases in between. CDR3 length: 14 residues. CDR3 bases: TGCGCCAGCAGGATCTTCCCCGGGGGACGAGAAGCTTTCTTT. It specifies CASRIFPGGREAFF. Filled out from reference TRBV5-1 and TRBJ1-1, the complete variable domain reads KAGVTQTPRYLIKTRGQQVTLSCSPISGHRSVSWYQQTPGQGLQFLFEYFSETQRNKGNFPGRFSGRQFSNSRSEMNVSTLELGDSALYLCASRIFPGGREAFFGQGTRLTVV.

This CDR3 reads CASSLGLAGGGETQYF. CDR3 coding DNA: TGTGCCAGCAGCTTAGGACTAGCGGGAGGAGGAGAGACCCAGTACTTC. The chain combines TRBV11-2 with TRBJ2-5; TRBD2 matches 13 bases. Germline V gene sequence: CDR1 SGHAT, CDR2 FQNNGV. The CDR3 is 16 residues long. V dropped 1 base and J dropped 4; count of bases not matched to a gene: 3.

The genes are TRBV12-2 and TRBJ2-7; the tabulated D call, TRBD2, remains unverified against the DNA. TRBV12-2 is given as a pseudogene. The CDR3 consists of 16 residues. The CDR3 region has the DNA TGTGCAAGTCGCCCTAAAGCTAGCGGGGTCCCCTACGAGCAGTACTTC. This codes for CASRPKASGVPYEQYF.

The V gene is TRBV15, the J gene TRBJ1-3; D unresolved. The V and J ends lost 0 bases and 2 bases respectively, with 8 bases between them. CDR1 and CDR2 (germline): LNHNV, YYDKDF (reference sequence). The length of the CDR3 is 15 residues. The CDR3 here is CATSRDEYAGNTIYF. The CDR3 coding sequence is TGTGCCACCAGCAGAGATGAGTATGCTGGAAACACCATATATTTT.

The J gene is TRBJ2-1, the V gene TRBV7-6, with 12 bases matching TRBD1. The length of the CDR3 is 15 residues. V gave up 5 bases and J gave up 7 bases; unmatched junction bases: 6. The germline gives CDR1 SGHVS, CDR2 FNYEAQ. The CDR3 DNA follows: TGTGCCAGCAGCCCCCAGGGACAGGGGGCTAATGAGCAGTTCTTC. This translates into CASSPQGQGANEQFF.

The J gene is TRBJ1-2, the V gene TRBV6-1, with D possibly being TRBD1 (5 bases). Germline lookup yields CDR1 MNHNS and CDR2 SASEGT. CDR3 length: 13 residues. With 5 bases removed from V and 7 bases from J, the gap between germline ends came to 14 bases. The CDR3 loop reads CASSQEGVGGYTF. The CDR3 bases are TGTGCCAGCAGTCAAGAAGGGGTAGGTGGCTACACCTTC.

V is TRBV6-5 and J is TRBJ2-3; D is unresolved. There are 16 residues in the CDR3. Germline CDR1 is MNHEY and CDR2 is SVGAGI. Between the trimmed V and J ends, which lost 0 bases and 1 base, there was a span of 11 bases. The CDR3 DNA sequence: TGTGCCAGCAGTTACTCGATTGAATTAGGCACAGATACGCAGTATTTT. Translation gives CASSYSIELGTDTQYF.

The chain is built from TRBV19 and TRBJ2-7; D may correspond to TRBD1 or TRBD2 (5 bases each). In germline, CDR1 is LNHDA, CDR2 SQIVND (reference sequence). CDR3 length equals 13 residues. Trimming took 5 bases from V and 7 from J, leaving 15 bases between them. In DNA form, the CDR3 reads TGTGCCAGTAGTCAACCCGGGGCGTTTGAGCAGTACTTC. Amino acids: CASSQPGAFEQYF.

This chain connects TRBV19 to TRBJ2-3; 14 positions match TRBD2. In germline, CDR1 is LNHDA, CDR2 SQIVND (reference sequence). The trim removed 10 bases at V and 0 bases at J, leaving 6 bases unmatched. The CDR3 sequence is 16 residues long. The CDR3 sequence: CATGTSGRASTDTQYF. The CDR3 DNA reads as TGTGCCACCGGGACTAGCGGGAGAGCTAGCACAGATACGCAGTATTTT.

V and J are TRBV4-1 and TRBJ2-2; no clear D. The CDR3 runs to 12 residues. Germline values: CDR1 MGHRA, CDR2 YSYEKL. The V gene lost 2 bases and the J gene lost 5 bases, with 3 bases spanning the gap. The CDR3 DNA reads TGCGCCAGCAGCCAACGAACCGGGGAGCTGTTTTTT. This sequence encodes CASSQRTGELFF.

In DNA form, the CDR3 reads TGCGCCAGCAGCTTTCAACAGGCAAGCTCCTACAATGAGCAGTTCTTC. It codes for CASSFQQASSYNEQFF. V is TRBV5-1 and J is TRBJ2-1; possible D gene TRBD1, 5 bases. Looked up from germline, CDR1 is SGHRS and CDR2 is YFSETQ. The CDR3 loop spans 16 amino acids. Trimming removed 2 bases at V and 0 bases at J, with 12 bases between.

The rearrangement links TRBV5-1 to TRBJ2-7; D is unresolved. Germline CDR1 reads SGHRS; CDR2 reads YFSETQ. The V end was cut by 0 bases, the J end by 3 bases, with 16 bases between. CDR3 length equals 16 residues. The CDR3 sequence: CASSLGGSHVNYEQYF. The CDR3 bases are TGCGCCAGCAGCTTGGGCGGCTCTCACGTGAACTACGAGCAGTACTTC.

This clone was counted a few times. The rearrangement uses TRBV18 and TRBJ2-1, with 8 bases matching TRBD1. Losses at the gene ends were 3 bases for V and 4 bases for J; bases not matched to a gene: 5. CDR1 and CDR2 from the germline V gene are KGHSH and LQKENI. The CDR3 covers 15 residues. The CDR3 DNA reads TGTGCCAGCTCACCCGGGACAGGTCGTTACAATGAGCAGTTCTTC. It translates to CASSPGTGRYNEQFF.

This chain uses TRBV5-1 with TRBJ2-7, with 10 bases matching TRBD1. Trimming removed 0 bases from V and 5 bases from J; junction bases left unmatched: 8. The germline gives CDR1 SGHRS, CDR2 YFSETQ. The CDR3 is made up of 16 amino acids. The CDR3 loop is CASSLAGDRGTDEQYF. The CDR3 DNA follows: TGCGCCAGCAGCTTGGCCGGGGACAGGGGAACGGACGAGCAGTACTTC. Looking up the rest from reference TRBV5-1 and TRBJ2-7 gives the full variable domain: KAGVTQTPRYLIKTRGQQVTLSCSPISGHRSVSWYQQTPGQGLQFLFEYFSETQRNKGNFPGRFSGRQFSNSRSEMNVSTLELGDSALYLCASSLAGDRGTDEQYFGPGTRLTVT.

This CDR3 reads CARSSTNRLTGRDTEAFF. CDR3 bases: TGTGCCAGAAGCTCAACGAACCGCCTGACAGGGAGGGACACTGAAGCTTTCTTT. This chain uses TRBV7-5 with TRBJ1-1. TRBV7-5 is a known pseudogene. The CDR3 is 18 amino acids.

CDR3 DNA sequence: TGTGCCAGCAGCCGAGGACAGGGTAATCAGCCCCAGCATTTT. Translation: CASSRGQGNQPQHF. The V call is TRBV28, the J call TRBJ1-5; 8 positions agree with TRBD1. V trimming: 6 bases; J trimming: 4 bases; junction bases outside the gene matches: 5. CDR1 is MDHEN, CDR2 SYDVKM, per germline. The CDR3 extends over 14 amino acids. Full variable domain (rest looked up from reference TRBV28 and TRBJ1-5): DVKVTQSSRYLVKRTGEKVFLECVQDMDHENMFWYRQDPGLGLRLIYFSYDVKMKEKGDIPEGYSVSREKKERFSLILESASTNQTSMYLCASSRGQGNQPQHFGDGTRLSIL.

The chain combines TRBV7-3 with TRBJ2-1, with 8 nucleotides matching TRBD2. Germline trimming cut 5 bases from V and 0 bases from J; bases unmatched to any gene: 3. This CDR3 has 15 residues. In germline, CDR1 is SGHTA, CDR2 FQGTGA. The CDR3 DNA sequence: TGTGCCAGCAGCCCAAGCGGGAGCTCCTACAATGAGCAGTTCTTC. Amino acid sequence: CASSPSGSSYNEQFF.

This chain joins TRBV18 and TRBJ2-7; a possible D gene is TRBD1 (6 bases). The CDR3 contains 14 residues. The germline gives CDR1 KGHSH, CDR2 LQKENI. V was shortened by 5 bases and J by 2 bases, with 13 bases between the two germline ends. CDR3 protein: CASSSRDTTYEQYF. Here the CDR3 DNA reads TGTGCCAGCTCATCCCGGGACACTACCTACGAGCAGTACTTC.